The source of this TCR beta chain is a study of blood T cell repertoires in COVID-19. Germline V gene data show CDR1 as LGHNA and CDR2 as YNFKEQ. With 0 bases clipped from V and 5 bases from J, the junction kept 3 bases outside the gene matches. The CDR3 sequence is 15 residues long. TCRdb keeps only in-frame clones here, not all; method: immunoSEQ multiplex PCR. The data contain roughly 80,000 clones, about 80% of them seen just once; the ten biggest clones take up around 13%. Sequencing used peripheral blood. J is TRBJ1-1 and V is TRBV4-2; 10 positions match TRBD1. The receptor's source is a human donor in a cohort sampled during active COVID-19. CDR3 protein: CASSQDGTGVTEAFF. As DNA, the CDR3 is TGTGCCAGCAGCCAAGATGGGACAGGGGTAACTGAAGCTTTCTTT.